A selection of T cell receptor beta chains follows, all from one sample in a study of T cell changes during pregnancy in multiple sclerosis. TCRdb's copy holds only in-frame clones and misses some; the assay was immunoSEQ multiplex PCR. The repertoire holds approximately 70,000 clones, with 80% to 95% as singletons. The sequencing used peripheral blood, collected in the second trimester of pregnancy. These receptors were taken from a female donor with multiple sclerosis, enrolled in a pregnancy study. Each CDR3 is given with its conserved first and last residue. A D gene is named only where the DNA matches it firmly. Clone sizes are given selectively: once, few, many, or a class where the clone is expanded.

clone size: NA; J gene: TRBJ2-5; D gene: NA; V gene: TRBV30; CDR3 DNA: TGTGCAACGGGGGGCTGGGGACTGTACCAAGAGACCCAGTACTTC; CDR3 protein: CATGGWGLYQETQYF
clone size: NA; J gene: TRBJ1-2; D gene: NA; V gene: TRBV13; CDR3 DNA: TGTGCCAGCAGCCCACCGACAGTCTATGGCTACACCTTC; CDR3 protein: CASSPPTVYGYTF
clone size: NA; J gene: TRBJ2-1; D gene: NA; V gene: TRBV5-1; CDR3 DNA: TGCGCCAGCAGTGGTTTAGGGGGAGGGGAGCAGTTCTTC; CDR3 protein: CASSGLGGGEQFF
clone size: NA; J gene: TRBJ1-5; D gene: NA; V gene: TRBV21-1; CDR3 DNA: NA; CDR3 protein: CASSKIYGCRQGQPQHF
clone size: NA; J gene: TRBJ2-1; D gene: TRBD2; V gene: TRBV7-3; CDR3 DNA: TGTGCCAGCAGCTCCGGGACTAGCCACAATGAGCAGTTCTTC; CDR3 protein: CASSSGTSHNEQFF
clone size: NA; J gene: TRBJ2-2; D gene: NA; V gene: TRBV6-1; CDR3 DNA: TGTGCCAGCAGTAGCTCAGGGGCGGGCACCGGGGAGCTGTTTTTT; CDR3 protein: CASSSSGAGTGELFF
clone size: once; J gene: TRBJ2-1; D gene: NA; V gene: TRBV7-2; CDR3 DNA: TGTGCCAGCAGCTTACCCCCTATATTTGAGCAGTTCTTC; CDR3 protein: CASSLPPIFEQFF
clone size: NA; J gene: TRBJ1-6; D gene: NA; V gene: TRBV6-6; CDR3 DNA: TGTGCCAGCAGTTACGGGGAGGGAAATTCACCCCTCCACTTT; CDR3 protein: CASSYGEGNSPLHF
clone size: NA; J gene: TRBJ2-1; D gene: TRBD2; V gene: TRBV27; CDR3 DNA: TGTGCCAGCAGTTTCAATCGGCGGGAGGGCAGAAATGAGCAGTTCTTC; CDR3 protein: CASSFNRREGRNEQFF
clone size: NA; J gene: TRBJ1-2; D gene: TRBD1; V gene: TRBV27; CDR3 DNA: TGTGCCAGCAGTTCGGACGCCGGGACAGGGACATACTATGGCTACACCTTC; CDR3 protein: CASSSDAGTGTYYGYTF
clone size: NA; J gene: TRBJ2-7; D gene: TRBD2; V gene: TRBV27; CDR3 DNA: TGTGCCAGCAGTTTATTGGGGACTAGCGGCTCCTACGAGCAGTACTTC; CDR3 protein: CASSLLGTSGSYEQYF
clone size: NA; J gene: TRBJ1-2; D gene: TRBD1; V gene: TRBV5-4; CDR3 DNA: TGTGCCAGCACCCAGGGGGCGGGCTATGGCTACACCTTC; CDR3 protein: CASTQGAGYGYTF
clone size: NA; J gene: TRBJ1-4; D gene: NA; V gene: TRBV7-2; CDR3 DNA: TGTGCCAGCAGCTTAGATGGGAGGGCTAATGAAAAACTGTTTTTT; CDR3 protein: CASSLDGRANEKLFF
clone size: NA; J gene: TRBJ2-1; D gene: NA; V gene: TRBV7-7; CDR3 DNA: TGTGCCAGCAGCTTAGAACCGGACAATGAGCAGTTCTTC; CDR3 protein: CASSLEPDNEQFF
clone size: NA; J gene: TRBJ2-3; D gene: NA; V gene: TRBV20-1; CDR3 DNA: TGCAGTGCTAGTAGCGATACGCAGTATTTT; CDR3 protein: CSASSDTQYF
clone size: NA; J gene: TRBJ1-3; D gene: NA; V gene: TRBV19; CDR3 DNA: TGTGCCAGTACCGAGAGCTCTGGAAACACCATATATTTT; CDR3 protein: CASTESSGNTIYF
clone size: NA; J gene: TRBJ1-1; D gene: TRBD1; V gene: TRBV5-8; CDR3 DNA: TGTGCCAGCAGCTGGGACAGGGGGCTCACTGAAGCTTTCTTT; CDR3 protein: CASSWDRGLTEAFF
clone size: NA; J gene: TRBJ2-3; D gene: TRBD1; V gene: TRBV10-3; CDR3 DNA: TGTGCCTCGAGGCCCGGGACAGGGGGCACAGATACGCAGTATTTT; CDR3 protein: CASRPGTGGTDTQYF
clone size: NA; J gene: TRBJ1-5; D gene: NA; V gene: TRBV19; CDR3 DNA: TGTGCCAGTAGTATATCCGGGATCGAAAGATATAGCAATCAGCCCCAGCATTTT; CDR3 protein: CASSISGIERYSNQPQHF
clone size: few; J gene: TRBJ1-2; D gene: NA; V gene: TRBV5-6; CDR3 DNA: TGTGCCAGCAGCCGAATGGAGAGGAGCTATGGCTACACCTTC; CDR3 protein: CASSRMERSYGYTF
clone size: NA; J gene: TRBJ1-6; D gene: TRBD1; V gene: TRBV10-2; CDR3 DNA: TGCGCCAGCAGTGAGCTTGGACAGGGGGGACCAAATAATTCACCCCTCCACTTT; CDR3 protein: CASSELGQGGPNNSPLHF
clone size: NA; J gene: TRBJ2-4; D gene: TRBD1; V gene: TRBV29-1; CDR3 DNA: TGCAGCGTTGCGGGACAGGGGGCATACATTCAGTACTTC; CDR3 protein: CSVAGQGAYIQYF
clone size: NA; J gene: TRBJ2-3; D gene: NA; V gene: TRBV7-9; CDR3 DNA: TGTGCCAGCAGCCCCGGGGGCACAGATACGCAGTATTTT; CDR3 protein: CASSPGGTDTQYF
clone size: NA; J gene: TRBJ2-3; D gene: TRBD2; V gene: TRBV27; CDR3 DNA: TGTGCCAGCAGGATCCTAGCGGGTCCAGATACGCAGTATTTT; CDR3 protein: CASRILAGPDTQYF
clone size: NA; J gene: TRBJ2-1; D gene: NA; V gene: TRBV7-3; CDR3 DNA: TGTGCCAGCAGCTTTAGTACAGCTCGCAATGAGCAGTTCTTC; CDR3 protein: CASSFSTARNEQFF
clone size: NA; J gene: TRBJ2-3; D gene: TRBD1; V gene: TRBV7-8; CDR3 DNA: TGTGCCAGCAGCTTAGATGGACAGGGCACAGATACGCAGTATTTT; CDR3 protein: CASSLDGQGTDTQYF
clone size: NA; J gene: TRBJ1-5; D gene: NA; V gene: TRBV4-1; CDR3 DNA: TGCGCCAGCAGCTATAGGACAGCCAACCCTCATAGCAATCAGCCCCAGCATTTT; CDR3 protein: CASSYRTANPHSNQPQHF
clone size: NA; J gene: TRBJ2-3; D gene: TRBD2; V gene: TRBV7-3; CDR3 DNA: TGTGCCAGCAGCCCCGGGACTAGCGGAGATACGCAGTATTTT; CDR3 protein: CASSPGTSGDTQYF